The 8 T cell receptor beta chains in this list originate from one sample, sequenced in a study of CD8 T cells in Susac syndrome. Random hexamers were used to reverse transcribe the RNA input (roughly 0.5 to 1 ug). MiXCR was run by TCRdb on the immunoSEQ multiplex PCR reads, yielding one entry per CDR3 protein. Of approximately 200,000 distinct CDR3 sequences detected, just under 95% appear once; the ten largest clones hold 0.082%. Sequencing was done on a sample of CD4+ T cells from PBMCs. These receptors all come from a human donor with multiple sclerosis.

This chain connects TRBV24-1 to TRBJ2-1; 10 bases are shared with TRBD2. Germline CDR1 is KGHDR and CDR2 is SFDVKD. The CDR3 loop spans 15 amino acids. V was clipped by 7 bases and J by 3 bases; unmatched bases: 5. CDR3 loop: CATRALAGDYNEQFF. The CDR3 nucleotides read TGTGCCACCAGGGCCCTAGCGGGGGACTACAATGAGCAGTTCTTC.

The genes are TRBV30 and TRBJ2-7, with D unclear. The CDR3 is 13 residues long. Trimming removed 2 bases from V and 4 bases from J, with 12 bases in between. Germline V gives CDR1 GTSNPN, CDR2 SVGIG (reference sequence). CDR3 DNA: TGTGCCTGGAGTTGGAGCCAAGGATACGAGCAGTACTTC. Translated, it gives CAWSWSQGYEQYF.

This sequence joins TRBV12-3 or TRBV12-4 and TRBJ1-1; no firm D call. V was shortened by 2 bases and J by 7 bases, with 14 bases between the two germline ends. This CDR3 has 14 amino acids. CDR3 amino acids: CASSLYPSGGEAFF. CDR3 DNA: TGTGCCAGCAGTTTATACCCCTCGGGAGGTGAAGCTTTCTTT.

J is TRBJ1-2 and V is TRBV5-4, with D uncertain. CDR1 SGHNT and CDR2 YYREEE come from the germline V gene (reference sequence). This CDR3 region has 14 residues. V was trimmed by 0 bases and J by 7 bases, leaving 13 bases between them. The chain's CDR3 is CASSLGAGLGGYTF. The CDR3 DNA follows: TGTGCCAGCAGCTTGGGAGCAGGCTTGGGTGGCTACACCTTC.

This chain uses TRBV3-1 with TRBJ2-1; the match to TRBD2 covers 11 bases. The CDR3 sequence is 16 residues long. V was clipped by 3 bases and J by 12 bases; unmatched bases: 13. Germline V gene sequence: CDR1 LGHDT, CDR2 YNNKEL (reference sequence). In DNA, the CDR3 is TGTGCCAGCAGCCATATAGCGGGGGGGCCCATAGTGGGGCAGTTCTTC. Encoded protein: CASSHIAGGPIVGQFF.

This rearrangement joins TRBV6-1 to TRBJ1-5; no clear D gene. Germline loops: CDR1 MNHNS, CDR2 SASEGT. Deletions cut 1 base from V and 0 bases from J, with 7 bases between. The CDR3 length is 15 residues. The CDR3 sequence: CASSEVRNSNQPQHF. CDR3 DNA sequence: TGTGCCAGCAGTGAAGTACGGAATAGCAATCAGCCCCAGCATTTT.

This clonotype was observed a single time. The chain employs TRBV30 and TRBJ1-6; 8 positions match TRBD1. This CDR3 spans 14 amino acids. The ends lost 5 bases at V and 8 bases at J; junction bases unmatched: 8. From germline, CDR1 is GTSNPN and CDR2 SVGIG (reference sequence). This CDR3 reads CAWAHRGYDSPLHF. Here the CDR3 DNA reads TGTGCCTGGGCCCACAGGGGGTATGATTCACCCCTCCACTTT.

The chain has TRBV12-3 or TRBV12-4 and TRBJ1-2; D ambiguous. V lost 1 base, J lost 4 bases, and 4 bases lay in between. This CDR3 comprises 12 residues. The chain's CDR3 is CASSLVSYGYTF. The CDR3 DNA reads as TGTGCCAGCAGTTTAGTGTCCTATGGCTACACCTTC.